These 18 T cell receptor beta chains share one sample of origin, sequenced in a study of blood T cell repertoires in COVID-19. Clones were read by immunoSEQ multiplex PCR, and TCRdb kept only the in-frame ones, dropping some. The repertoire has about 130,000 clones, around 81% of them found once; the top ten carry approximately 17%. Sequences were obtained from peripheral blood. The receptors here all came from a man between 25 and 39 years old with COVID-19, enrolled during active disease.

This chain links TRBV4-3 with TRBJ2-5, with a tentative D call TRBD2 (5 bases). The V end lost 0 bases, the J end lost 5 bases, and 13 bases lay between the germline ends. The CDR3 contains 15 residues. From germline, CDR1 is LGHNA and CDR2 YSLEER. CDR3 in amino acids: CASSQDRGSGETQYF. The CDR3 DNA reads as TGCGCCAGCAGCCAAGATCGAGGGTCGGGGGAGACCCAGTACTTC.

The chain is built from TRBV30 and TRBJ2-1; 14 bases map to TRBD2. V was clipped by 5 bases and J by 8 bases; unmatched bases: 11. There are 16 residues in the CDR3. Germline CDR1 is GTSNPN and CDR2 is SVGIG (reference sequence). CDR3 region: CAWATGTSGRWDEQFF. The CDR3, as DNA: TGTGCCTGGGCTACCGGGACTAGCGGGAGATGGGATGAGCAGTTCTTC.

The V gene is TRBV7-3, the J gene TRBJ1-1, with 7 bases that match TRBD1. From germline, CDR1 is SGHTA and CDR2 FQGTGA. The CDR3 loop spans 14 amino acids. Trimming cost V 3 bases and J 3 bases; bases outside gene matches: 4. Here the CDR3 reads CASSLSRGDTEAFF. For the CDR3, the DNA is TGTGCCAGCAGCTTGAGCAGGGGGGACACTGAAGCTTTCTTT.

The chain uses TRBV7-2 and TRBJ2-1; 10 nucleotides match TRBD2. After removal of 5 bases from V and 9 bases from J, the junction contained 10 bases not matched to a gene. The CDR3 totals 15 residues. Germline CDR1 SGHTA, CDR2 FQGNSA. The CDR3 DNA follows: TGTGCCAGCAGCCCACAACGAGCGGGAGGGGGTGAGCAGTTCTTC. Its protein is CASSPQRAGGGEQFF.

The rearrangement joins TRBV14 to TRBJ1-2, with 7 bases identical to TRBD1. Trimming removed 0 bases from V and 4 bases from J; junction bases left unmatched: 11. This CDR3 contains 17 residues. Germline lookup yields CDR1 SGHDN and CDR2 FVKESK. The CDR3 DNA sequence: TGTGCCAGCAGCCAAGAAACCCAGGGGGACAGTCGCTATGGCTACACCTTC. It yields the protein CASSQETQGDSRYGYTF.

The CDR3 sequence: CASSLLGQGNQPQHF. CDR3 bases: TGTGCCAGCAGCTTACTGGGTCAGGGCAATCAGCCCCAGCATTTT. V is TRBV7-2 and J is TRBJ1-5, with D hard to call. In germline, CDR1 is SGHTA, CDR2 FQGNSA. The CDR3 length is 15 residues. Trimming left V 2 bases short and J 2 bases short, with 10 bases between.

The chain recombines TRBV12-3 or TRBV12-4 with TRBJ1-5; D may be TRBD1 (5 bases). Trimming took 4 bases from V and 12 from J, leaving 13 bases between them. CDR3 size: 12 residues. The CDR3 coding sequence is TGTGCCAGCAGTTCCGCGCAGGGTCACCAGCATTTT. It yields the protein CASSSAQGHQHF.

This chain links TRBV18 with TRBJ1-5; 9 nucleotides match TRBD1. The CDR3 extends over 15 amino acids. Germline V gene sequence: CDR1 KGHSH, CDR2 LQKENI. Germline trimming cut 1 base from V and 2 bases from J; bases unmatched to any gene: 0. CDR3 DNA sequence: TGTGCCAGCTCACCACGGGACAGGGGCAATCAGCCCCAGCATTTT. Translating it yields CASSPRDRGNQPQHF. The variable domain in full, with the rest retrieved from reference TRBV18 and TRBJ1-5, is NAGVMQNPRHLVRRRGQEARLRCSPMKGHSHVYWYRQLPEEGLKFMVYLQKENIIDESGMPKERFSAEFPKEGPSILRIQQVVRGDSAAYFCASSPRDRGNQPQHFGDGTRLSIL.

This clone was detected only a few times. CDR3 sequence: CASTKGDRGNQPQHF. The CDR3 DNA reads TGTGCCAGCACAAAGGGGGACAGGGGCAATCAGCCCCAGCATTTT. The chain carries TRBV5-8 and TRBJ1-5; 9 bases fit TRBD1. After removal of 6 bases from V and 2 bases from J, the junction contained 6 bases not matched to a gene. Germline CDR1 reads SGHTS; CDR2 reads YDEGEE. The CDR3 consists of 15 residues.

The CDR3 region is CASSFRTSGWSYYEQYF. In DNA, the CDR3 is TGTGCCAGCAGCTTTAGGACTAGCGGATGGTCCTACTACGAGCAGTACTTC. The chain is built from TRBV5-5 and TRBJ2-7; 10 positions match TRBD2. CDR3 size: 17 residues. CDR1 is SGHKS and CDR2 is YYEKEE in the germline V gene (reference sequence). The junction had 11 bases not matched to a gene; V was cut back by 2 bases and J by 3 bases.

The chain combines TRBV5-6 with TRBJ2-2; 7 bases are a match to TRBD1. From germline, CDR1 is SGHDT and CDR2 YYEEEE. The CDR3 runs 16 residues. The junction had 11 bases not matched to a gene; V was cut back by 4 bases and J by 5 bases. CDR3 residues: CASSLRYMDRTGELFF. The DNA for the CDR3 is TGTGCCAGCAGCCTCCGTTATATGGACAGGACCGGGGAGCTGTTTTTT.

The chain combines TRBV29-1 with TRBJ2-7; D is undetermined. V lost 4 bases and J lost 6, with 13 bases in between. Germline-derived CDR1 and CDR2 are SQVTM and ANQGSEA. CDR3 length equals 12 residues. The CDR3 region is CSVVAAGPEQYF. The CDR3 DNA reads as TGCAGCGTTGTGGCTGCAGGTCCCGAGCAGTACTTC.

The sample holds one count of this clone. The chain carries TRBV4-3 and TRBJ1-4, with D possibly matching TRBD1 (6 bases). CDR1 and CDR2 (germline): LGHNA, YSLEER. The CDR3 loop spans 15 amino acids. Trimming left V 4 bases short and J 3 bases short, with 12 bases between. The CDR3 DNA follows: TGCGCCAGCAGCCCTCTAGGGGGACCTAATGAAAAACTGTTTTTT. This translates into CASSPLGGPNEKLFF.

The J gene is TRBJ2-5, the V gene TRBV7-9, with D perhaps matching TRBD1 (6 bases). The germline V and J ends were trimmed by 2 bases and 5 bases, with 9 bases remaining between them. Germline CDR1 is SEHNR and CDR2 is FQNEAQ (reference sequence). This CDR3 contains 13 residues. For the CDR3, the DNA is TGTGCCAGCAGCTTACAGGGGCGGGAGACCCAGTACTTC. It specifies CASSLQGRETQYF.

The chain carries TRBV4-1 and TRBJ1-5; possibly TRBD1 for D (6 bases). Between the trimmed V and J ends, which lost 1 base and 9 bases, there was a span of 16 bases. Germline-derived CDR1 and CDR2 are MGHRA and YSYEKL. This CDR3 is 15 amino acids long. The CDR3 loop reads CASSQGMGGARPQHF. The DNA for the CDR3 is TGCGCCAGCAGCCAAGGTATGGGGGGGGCCCGGCCCCAGCATTTT.

The chain carries TRBV11-3 and TRBJ2-5; the match to TRBD2 covers 12 bases. CDR1 is SGHNT and CDR2 is YENEEA in the germline V gene. CDR3 length: 17 residues. With 5 bases clipped from V and 5 bases from J, the junction kept 12 bases outside the gene matches. The CDR3 is CASSTRLAGEGGETQYF. CDR3 sequence (DNA): TGTGCCAGCAGCACCAGACTAGCGGGAGAGGGGGGGGAGACCCAGTACTTC.

The chain joins TRBV7-9 to TRBJ1-3; 9 nucleotides align to TRBD1. Trimming took 5 bases from V and 4 from J; bases not matched to a gene: 9. CDR1 is SEHNR and CDR2 is FQNEAQ in the germline V gene (reference sequence). CDR3 length equals 16 residues. As DNA, the CDR3 is TGTGCCAGCAGCCCCATTTGGGGACAGGGAGGAAACACCATATATTTT. This translates into CASSPIWGQGGNTIYF.

The genes are TRBV11-2 and TRBJ2-3, with 7 bases lining up with TRBD2. V was pared by 5 bases and J by 1 base, with 12 bases of the junction left unmatched. This CDR3 is built from 17 residues. CDR1 and CDR2 (germline): SGHAT, FQNNGV. CDR3 in amino acids: CASSRPIGGWGTDTQYF. The CDR3 nucleotides are TGTGCCAGCAGCCGACCTATCGGGGGGTGGGGCACAGATACGCAGTATTTT.